This TCR beta chain derives from a study of blood T cell repertoires in COVID-19. About the study: Sources were T cells, B-cell-depleted T cells, or PBMCs; the material itself was cDNA or gDNA.

Measured with immunoSEQ multiplex PCR; TCRdb has only the in-frame clones, and not every one. Here the sample spans over 450,000 clones, approximately 91% being singletons. Germline V gene data show CDR1 as MNHEY and CDR2 as SMNVEV (reference sequence). This CDR3 comprises 15 residues. The V end lost 0 bases, the J end lost 0 bases, and 8 bases lay between the germline ends. V gene TRBV27 combines with J gene TRBJ1-1; D is unclear. This TCR was sampled from a woman between 50 and 59 years old with COVID-19, enrolled during active disease. The specimen sequenced was peripheral blood. This CDR3 is CASSLSRGLNTEAFF. CDR3 DNA sequence: TGTGCCAGCAGTTTATCGAGAGGGTTGAACACTGAAGCTTTCTTT.